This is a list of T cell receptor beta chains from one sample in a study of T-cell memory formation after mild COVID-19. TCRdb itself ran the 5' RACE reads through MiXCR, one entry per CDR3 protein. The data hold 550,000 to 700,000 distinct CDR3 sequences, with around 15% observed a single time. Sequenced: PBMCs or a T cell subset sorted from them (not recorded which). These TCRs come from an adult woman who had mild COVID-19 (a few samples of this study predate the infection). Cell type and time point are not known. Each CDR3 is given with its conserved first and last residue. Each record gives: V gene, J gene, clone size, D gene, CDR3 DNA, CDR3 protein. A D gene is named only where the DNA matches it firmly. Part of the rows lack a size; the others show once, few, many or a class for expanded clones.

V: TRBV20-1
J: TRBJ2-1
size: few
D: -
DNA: TGCAGTGCCAAGCCATTCTCGGGAGTATCGGTCAATGAGCAGTTCTTC
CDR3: CSAKPFSGVSVNEQFF

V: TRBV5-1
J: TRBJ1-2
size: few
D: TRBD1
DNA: TGCGCCAGCAGCGAGGGACGGGGACAGGGCATTTATGGCTACACCTTC
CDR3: CASSEGRGQGIYGYTF

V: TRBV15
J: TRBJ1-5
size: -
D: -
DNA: TGTGCCACCAGCAGAGAAGGGGGCAATCAGCCCCAGCATTTT
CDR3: CATSREGGNQPQHF

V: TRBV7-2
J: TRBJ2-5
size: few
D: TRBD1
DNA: TGTGCCAGCAGCCGAACAGGGGTAACTGCGGAGACCCAGTACTTC
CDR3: CASSRTGVTAETQYF

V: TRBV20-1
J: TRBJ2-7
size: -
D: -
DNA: TGCAGTGCTAGAGGGGACACCTACGAGCAGTACTTC
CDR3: CSARGDTYEQYF

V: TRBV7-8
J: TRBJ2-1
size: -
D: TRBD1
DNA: TGTGCCAGCAGCATCCCCGGACAGGGCGGGCAGTTCTTC
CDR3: CASSIPGQGGQFF

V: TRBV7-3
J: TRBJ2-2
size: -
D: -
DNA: TGTGCCAGCAGCTTAAGGGTAGCCGGGGAGCTGTTTTTT
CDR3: CASSLRVAGELFF

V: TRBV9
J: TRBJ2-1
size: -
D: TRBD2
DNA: TGTGCCAGCAGCCCACCTCCCGGCGGGAGATCCAGTGAGCAGTTCTTC
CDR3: CASSPPPGGRSSEQFF

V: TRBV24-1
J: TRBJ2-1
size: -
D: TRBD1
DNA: TGTGCCACCAGTGATCCCACAGGGGCCGTCTACAATGAGCAGTTCTTC
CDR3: CATSDPTGAVYNEQFF

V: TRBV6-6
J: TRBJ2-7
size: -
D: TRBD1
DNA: TGTGCCAGCAGTTCGGGACAGACTTCCAACTACGAGCAGTACTTC
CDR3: CASSSGQTSNYEQYF

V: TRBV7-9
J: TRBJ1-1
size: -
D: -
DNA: TGTGCCAGCAGCTTAGCCAGGGGTTGGGGCACTGAAGCTTTCTTT
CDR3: CASSLARGWGTEAFF

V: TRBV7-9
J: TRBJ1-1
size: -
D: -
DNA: TGTGCCAGCAGGGGGTGGGATAACACTGAAGCTTTCTTT
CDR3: CASRGWDNTEAFF

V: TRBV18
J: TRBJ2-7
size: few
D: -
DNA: TGTGCCAGCTCACCCCAGAAACCCGACAGTTCCGAGCAGTACTTC
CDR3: CASSPQKPDSSEQYF

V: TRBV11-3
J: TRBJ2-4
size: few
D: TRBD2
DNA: TGTGCCAGCAGCTTAGGCCTAGCGGGAGGACTAGCCAAAAACATTCAGTACTTC
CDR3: CASSLGLAGGLAKNIQYF

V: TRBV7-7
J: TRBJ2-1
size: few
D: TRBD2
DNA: TGTGCTAGCAGCTTAGGGGCTAGCGGGAGCCGCTACAATGAGCAGTTCTTC
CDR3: CASSLGASGSRYNEQFF

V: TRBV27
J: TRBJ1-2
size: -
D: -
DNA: TGTGCCAGCAGTTCTCAGGGACTGGGCTATGGCTACACCTTC
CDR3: CASSSQGLGYGYTF

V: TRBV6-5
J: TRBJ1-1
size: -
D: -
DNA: TGTGCCAGCAGTTTCCGGGACAAAGTAGCTTTCTTT
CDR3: CASSFRDKVAFF

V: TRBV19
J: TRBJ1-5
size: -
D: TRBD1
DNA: TGTGCCAGTAGTATCCGACAGGGCGGTAGCAATCAGCCCCAGCATTTT
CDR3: CASSIRQGGSNQPQHF

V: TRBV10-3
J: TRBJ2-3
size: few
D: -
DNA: TGTGCCATCAGCCCTTTCGTAGATTCTAGCTCTACAGATACGCAGTATTTT
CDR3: CAISPFVDSSSTDTQYF

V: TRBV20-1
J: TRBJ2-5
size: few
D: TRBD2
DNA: TGCAGTGCTGTGACTAGCGGGAGGGAGGAGGAGACCCAGTACTTC
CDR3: CSAVTSGREEETQYF

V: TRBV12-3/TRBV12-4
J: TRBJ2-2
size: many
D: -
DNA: TGTGCCAGCAGTTTATTACTAAACACCGGGGAGCTGTTTTTT
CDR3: CASSLLLNTGELFF

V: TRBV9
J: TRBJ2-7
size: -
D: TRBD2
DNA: TGTGCCAGCAGCATCGGGACTAGCGGGACCTACGAGCAGTACTTC
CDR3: CASSIGTSGTYEQYF

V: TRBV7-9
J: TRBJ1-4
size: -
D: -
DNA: TGTGCCAGCAGCTTAGCAGGTGGCAGCAGAATATTT
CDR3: CASSLAGGSRIF

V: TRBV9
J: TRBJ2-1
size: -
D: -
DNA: TGTGCCAGCAGCGTGGGACTGCCTAATGGTGAGCAGTTCTTC
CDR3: CASSVGLPNGEQFF

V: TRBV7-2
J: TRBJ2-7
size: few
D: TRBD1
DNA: TGTGCCAGCAGCTGGAGCGGGACAGGGACTTACGAGCAGTACTTC
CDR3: CASSWSGTGTYEQYF

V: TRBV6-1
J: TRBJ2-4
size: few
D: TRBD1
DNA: TGTGCCAGCAGTGGCCCGGGACAGGGCAAAAACATTCAGTACTTC
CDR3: CASSGPGQGKNIQYF

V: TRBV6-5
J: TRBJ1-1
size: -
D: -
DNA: TGTGCCAGCAGTACCCCGCCGTTACGCGGGTGGACTGAAGCTTTCTTT
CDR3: CASSTPPLRGWTEAFF

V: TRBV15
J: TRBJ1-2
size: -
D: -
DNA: TGTGCCACCAGCAGAGACCGTGGGGAGAACTATGGCTACACCTTC
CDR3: CATSRDRGENYGYTF

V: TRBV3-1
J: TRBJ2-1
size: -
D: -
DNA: TGTGCCAGCAGCCAAGGAAGTATCTATGAGCAGTTCTTC
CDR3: CASSQGSIYEQFF

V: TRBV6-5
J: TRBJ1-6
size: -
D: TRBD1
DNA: TGTGCCAGCAGTTACGATCCGGACAGGGGGTCCTCACCCCTCCACTTT
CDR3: CASSYDPDRGSSPLHF

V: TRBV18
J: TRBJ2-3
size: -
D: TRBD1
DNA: TGTGCCAGCTCACTGGGACAGGCGGTAACAGATACGCAGTATTTT
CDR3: CASSLGQAVTDTQYF

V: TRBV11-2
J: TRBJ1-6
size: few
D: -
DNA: TGTGCCAGCAGCCCCTGGGGAGGGGATAATTCACCCCTCCACTTT
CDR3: CASSPWGGDNSPLHF

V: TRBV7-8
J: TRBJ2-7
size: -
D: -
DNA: TGTGCCAGCAGCCCCGGATCGAACGAGCAGTACTTC
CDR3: CASSPGSNEQYF

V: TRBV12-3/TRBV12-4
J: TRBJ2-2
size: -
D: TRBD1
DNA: TGTGCCAGCAGCCAACAGGGGGTGGCGAACACCGGGGAGCTGTTTTTT
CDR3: CASSQQGVANTGELFF

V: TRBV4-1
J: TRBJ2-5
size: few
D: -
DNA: TGCGCCAGCAGCCAAGCCCCCCTCCAAGAGACCCAGTACTTC
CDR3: CASSQAPLQETQYF

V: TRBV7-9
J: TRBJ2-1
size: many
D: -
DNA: TGTGCCAGCAGACCAGCCGGGGCAAGGAGGAATGAGCAGTTCTTC
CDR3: CASRPAGARRNEQFF

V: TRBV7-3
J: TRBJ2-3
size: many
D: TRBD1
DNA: TGTGCCAGCAGCTTAGACAGGGCGAGGGATACGCAGTATTTT
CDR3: CASSLDRARDTQYF

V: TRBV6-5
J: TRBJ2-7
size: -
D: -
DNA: TGTGCCAGCAAACGGGCAGGTCCGGGGGAGCAGTACTTC
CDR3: CASKRAGPGEQYF

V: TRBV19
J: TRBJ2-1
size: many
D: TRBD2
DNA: TGTGCCAGTTCACTCGGGGGGGGCACTCAGTACAATGAGCAGTTCTTC
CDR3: CASSLGGGTQYNEQFF

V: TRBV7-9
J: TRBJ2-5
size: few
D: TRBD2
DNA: TGTGCCAGCAGCTTAGGGGCAGGGACTAGCGGATACCAAGAGACCCAGTACTTC
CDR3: CASSLGAGTSGYQETQYF

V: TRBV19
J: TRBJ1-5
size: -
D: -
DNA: TGTGCCAGTAGTACCGAGTTGGGGCAGCCCCAGCATTTT
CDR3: CASSTELGQPQHF

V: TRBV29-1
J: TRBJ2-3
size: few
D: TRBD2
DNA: TGCAGCGTAGGATATGGGGCTAGCGGATCAGATACGCAGTATTTT
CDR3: CSVGYGASGSDTQYF

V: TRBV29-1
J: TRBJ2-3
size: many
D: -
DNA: TGCAGCGTTGAACAGGGCGCAGATACGCAGTATTTT
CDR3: CSVEQGADTQYF

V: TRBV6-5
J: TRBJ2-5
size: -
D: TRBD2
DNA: TGTGCCAGCAGTACCCGGGGGGTAGCCGAGACCCAGTACTTC
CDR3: CASSTRGVAETQYF

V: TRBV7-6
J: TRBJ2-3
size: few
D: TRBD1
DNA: TGTGCCAGCACCGACAGGGCCACAGATACGCAGTATTTT
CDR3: CASTDRATDTQYF

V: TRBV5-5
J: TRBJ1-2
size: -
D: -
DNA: TGTGCCAGCAGCTTGGGGGGGCAGAGAAACTATGGCTACACCTTC
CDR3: CASSLGGQRNYGYTF

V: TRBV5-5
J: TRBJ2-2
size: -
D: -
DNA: TGTGCCAGCACCGGGTGGACCGGGGAGCTGTTTTTT
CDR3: CASTGWTGELFF

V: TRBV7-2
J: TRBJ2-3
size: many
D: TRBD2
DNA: TGTGCCAGCAGCTCATGGACTAGCGGGATGATCCTGGATACAGATACGCAGTATTTT
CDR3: CASSSWTSGMILDTDTQYF

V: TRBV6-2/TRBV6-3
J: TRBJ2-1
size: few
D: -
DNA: TGTGCCAGCAGTTATCACGTCGGACTATCTGGTGAGCAGTTCTTC
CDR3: CASSYHVGLSGEQFF

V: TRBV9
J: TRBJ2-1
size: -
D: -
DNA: TGTGCCAGCAGCGCGGGACGGGACAATGAGCAGTTCTTC
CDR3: CASSAGRDNEQFF

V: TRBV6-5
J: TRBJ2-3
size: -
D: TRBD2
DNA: TGTGCCAGCAGTAAGGGAACCACTAGCGGCCCTGGGGATACGCAGTATTTT
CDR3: CASSKGTTSGPGDTQYF

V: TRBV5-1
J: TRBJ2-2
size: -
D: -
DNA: TGCGCCAGCGTACTACAGGCCTCGGGCACCGGGGAGCTGTTTTTT
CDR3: CASVLQASGTGELFF

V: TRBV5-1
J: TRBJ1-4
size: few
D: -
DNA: TGCGCCAGCAGCTTGGGGGGGCCTAATGAAAAACTGTTTTTT
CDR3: CASSLGGPNEKLFF

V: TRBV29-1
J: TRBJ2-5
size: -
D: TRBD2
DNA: TGCAGCGTTGTTCGGCTAGCGGGAGTCCAAGAGACCCAGTACTTC
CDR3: CSVVRLAGVQETQYF